Listed here are 3 T cell receptor beta chains from one sample, sequenced in a study of cytomegalovirus exposure and HLA in healthy donors. PCR amplification relied on 60 Vbeta primers (plus 13 Jbeta primers). Assay used: immunoSEQ multiplex PCR; TCRdb lists only in-frame clones, some missing. This sample has some 130,000 clones, with around 70% found just once. Sequencing was done on a sample of PBMCs. The source of these receptors is a male donor in good health and CMV-seronegative.

Details on this clone: One junction end disagrees with the germline gene, perhaps due to a read error. The chain carries TRBV30 and TRBJ1-3, with a tentative D call TRBD1 (6 bases). CDR1 and CDR2 (germline): GTSNPN, SVGIG (reference sequence). This CDR3 is built from 15 residues. The CDR3, as DNA: TGTGCCTGGAGTGGGGGACACAACTCTGGAAACATCATATATTTT. Residues: CAWSGGHNSGNIIYF.

The chain uses TRBV27 and TRBJ2-7; 7 bases line up with TRBD1. The CDR3 has 14 residues. Germline V gene data show CDR1 as MNHEY and CDR2 as SMNVEV (reference sequence). J was trimmed by 9 bases and V by 4 bases; bases with no gene match: 12. CDR3 in DNA: TGTGCCAGCAGTTCGAATACAGGGGTCCCCAGGCAGTACTTC. Translating it yields CASSSNTGVPRQYF.

V and J are TRBV6-5 and TRBJ2-3; TRBD2 is a possible D gene (6 bases). V shed 1 base and J shed 0 bases, with 11 bases lying between them. The length of the CDR3 is 16 residues. Germline CDR1 reads MNHEY; CDR2 reads SVGAGI. The CDR3 protein is CASSYFAGPSTDTQYF. The CDR3 DNA is TGTGCCAGCAGTTACTTTGCGGGGCCTAGCACAGATACGCAGTATTTT.